A single sample gave rise to the 21 T cell receptor beta chains below, sequenced in a study of T-cell memory formation after mild COVID-19 (dated by TCRdb to about 2021). Library creation used 5' RACE. These reads were obtained on an Illumina NovaSeq 6000. TCRdb took the public reads, trimmed them with fastp at Q25, ran MiXCR for clone calling and kept in-frame beta chains. A single entry per CDR3 protein holds the most common genes and DNA from its merged rows. For this sample there are 450,000 or so distinct CDR3 sequences; around 25% appear just once. The ten largest clonotypes hold about an eighth of the sample. Sequencing was done on a sample of PBMCs or a T cell subset sorted from them (not recorded which). Every receptor here comes from an adult woman who had mild COVID-19 (a few samples of this study predate the infection). The sample titles of this study are shuffled in the database, so cell type and time point are left out; the donor was told from shared clones.

In its sample, this clonotype was seen a few times. The rearrangement joins TRBV19 to TRBJ2-2, with D perhaps TRBD1 (8 bases). Germline CDR1 reads LNHDA; CDR2 reads SQIVND (reference sequence). The germline V and J ends were trimmed by 4 bases and 6 bases, with 12 bases remaining between them. This CDR3 spans 14 amino acids. CDR3 nucleotide sequence: TGTGCCAGTAGTAGCACAGGGGGGGCCGGGGAGCTGTTTTTT. Its translation: CASSSTGGAGELFF.

V gene TRBV15 combines with J gene TRBJ2-5; TRBD1 matches 7 bases. The germline V gene has CDR1 LNHNV and CDR2 YYDKDF (reference sequence). Trimming removed 1 base from V and 3 bases from J; junction bases left unmatched: 8. CDR3 length equals 16 residues. The CDR3 region is CATSRGPVTGEETQYF. The CDR3 nucleotides read TGTGCCACCAGCAGAGGTCCTGTCACAGGGGAAGAGACCCAGTACTTC. The full variable domain, with the rest looked up from reference TRBV15 and TRBJ2-5, is DAMVIQNPRYQVTQFGKPVTLSCSQTLNHNVMYWYQQKSSQAPKLLFHYYDKDFNNEADTPDNFQSRRPNTSFCFLDIRSPGLGDTAMYLCATSRGPVTGEETQYFGPGTRLLVL.

This clonotype was seen a handful of times. The chain recombines TRBV12-3 or TRBV12-4 with TRBJ1-2; D remains ambiguous. The CDR3 runs 15 residues. Trimming shortened V by 3 bases and J by 3 bases, and 14 bases separated the two germline ends. The CDR3 DNA follows: TGTGCCAGCAGTTTGCGGTCAGCCCTATACTATGGCTACACCTTC. This translates into CASSLRSALYYGYTF.

The rearrangement joins TRBV15 to TRBJ2-1; D unclear. Trimming stripped 0 bases from V and 5 bases from J, with 5 bases between. CDR3 length: 13 residues. CDR1 is LNHNV and CDR2 is YYDKDF in the germline V gene (reference sequence). The CDR3 sequence is CATSREVHNEQFF. DNA of the CDR3: TGTGCCACCAGCAGAGAGGTCCACAATGAGCAGTTCTTC.

This clonotype was detected a few times. The chain is built from TRBV29-1 and TRBJ2-2; D possibly corresponds to TRBD2 (5 bases). CDR1 and CDR2 (germline): SQVTM, ANQGSEA. This CDR3 spans 13 amino acids. Trimming cost V 0 bases and J 5 bases, with 7 bases left between them. CDR3 region: CSVEERATGELFF. The CDR3 region has the DNA TGCAGCGTTGAAGAGAGGGCTACCGGGGAGCTGTTTTTT.

This chain uses TRBV7-6 with TRBJ2-1; 11 bases match TRBD2. The CDR3 consists of 16 residues. Germline CDR1 reads SGHVS; CDR2 reads FNYEAQ. The ends lost 4 bases at V and 1 base at J; junction bases unmatched: 3. The CDR3 loop is CASSWGTSGSYNEQFF. The DNA for the CDR3 is TGTGCCAGCAGCTGGGGGACTAGCGGTTCCTACAATGAGCAGTTCTTC.

This clonotype was seen many times. This chain connects TRBV20-1 to TRBJ2-3, with D perhaps being TRBD1 or TRBD2 (7 bases each). V dropped 6 bases and J dropped 3 bases, with 13 bases sitting between them. CDR1 and CDR2 (germline): DFQATT, SNEGSKA (reference sequence). The CDR3 consists of 13 residues. CDR3 nucleotides: TGCAGTGCGGCCAGGGGGGGTACAGATACGCAGTATTTT. Protein sequence: CSAARGGTDTQYF.

This clonotype was observed at least ten times. This rearrangement joins TRBV7-3 to TRBJ2-3; tentatively, D is TRBD1 (6 bases). This CDR3 comprises 15 residues. Looked up from germline, CDR1 is SGHTA and CDR2 is FQGTGA. The germline V and J ends were trimmed by 5 bases and 2 bases, with 14 bases remaining between them. The CDR3 DNA is TGTGCCAGCAGCATACTAGGGGACAACACAGATACGCAGTATTTT. This translates into CASSILGDNTDTQYF.

This clonotype has ten or more counts. CDR3 protein: CSAPDRGLDTQYF. The DNA for the CDR3 is TGCAGTGCTCCCGACAGGGGACTGGATACGCAGTATTTT. The V gene is TRBV20-1, the J gene TRBJ2-3, with TRBD1 matching over 8 bases. The J segment lost 6 bases and the V segment lost 5 bases, leaving 7 bases of the junction unmatched. There are 13 residues in the CDR3. Germline V gives CDR1 DFQATT, CDR2 SNEGSKA (reference sequence).

This clonotype occurred a few times. V usage is TRBV7-9 and J usage is TRBJ2-3; TRBD2 is a possible D gene (6 bases). The CDR3 is made up of 15 amino acids. Germline loops: CDR1 SEHNR, CDR2 FQNEAQ (reference sequence). Trimming cost V 5 bases and J 0 bases, with 12 bases left between them. CDR3 loop: CASSATGTSTDTQYF. The CDR3 region has the DNA TGTGCCAGCAGCGCCACCGGGACTAGCACAGATACGCAGTATTTT.

This clonotype was detected a few times. CDR3 bases: TGTGCCAGCTCATCCTCAGCGTACCAAGAGACCCAGTACTTC. It specifies CASSSSAYQETQYF. The chain combines TRBV18 with TRBJ2-5, with no clear D. The ends were cut back, 5 bases at V and 0 bases at J, with 10 bases in the middle. From germline, CDR1 is KGHSH and CDR2 LQKENI. This CDR3 comprises 14 residues.

In its sample, this clonotype was seen once. The chain couples TRBV9 to TRBJ1-3; 7 nucleotides line up with TRBD1. The CDR3 contains 14 residues. The germline V gene encodes CDR1 SGDLS and CDR2 YYNGEE. The J segment lost 3 bases and the V segment lost 0 bases, leaving 0 bases of the junction unmatched. The CDR3 DNA reads TGTGCCAGCAGCGTAGGACAGGGTGGAAACACCATATATTTT. Translated: CASSVGQGGNTIYF.

The rearrangement uses TRBV5-4 and TRBJ2-7, with 9 positions matching TRBD1. Germline V gene lookup returns CDR1 SGHNT and CDR2 YYREEE (reference sequence). The V gene end was trimmed by 4 bases and the J gene end by 4 bases; junction bases not matched to a gene: 9. The CDR3 contains 15 residues. The chain's CDR3 is CASSPVPGQGYEQYF. The CDR3 nucleotides read TGTGCCAGCAGCCCAGTTCCGGGACAGGGTTACGAGCAGTACTTC. Supplemented by reference TRBV5-4 and TRBJ2-7, the full variable domain reads ETGVTQSPTHLIKTRGQQVTLRCSSQSGHNTVSWYQQALGQGPQFIFQYYREEENGRGNFPPRFSGLQFPNYSSELNVNALELDDSALYLCASSPVPGQGYEQYFGPGTRLTVT.

This clonotype has a handful of counts. The rearrangement uses TRBV19 and TRBJ2-1, with D perhaps TRBD1 (5 bases). Trimming shortened V by 3 bases and J by 7 bases, and 16 bases separated the two germline ends. Germline CDR1 and CDR2: LNHDA and SQIVND (reference sequence). The CDR3 is 15 amino acids. The CDR3 nucleotides read TGTGCCAGTAGTATTTCTGCAGGAAAGGGGAATGAGCAGTTCTTC. Translation: CASSISAGKGNEQFF.

The gene calls are TRBV20-1 and TRBJ2-1; D may be TRBD1 or TRBD2 (6 bases each). CDR3 length equals 11 residues. The ends were cut back, 5 bases at V and 8 bases at J, with 10 bases in the middle. CDR1 and CDR2 from the germline V gene are DFQATT and SNEGSKA (reference sequence). The DNA of the CDR3 is TGCAGTGCTCCCCGGGGGCATGAGCAGTTCTTC. Its translation: CSAPRGHEQFF.

The genes are TRBV24-1 and TRBJ2-6; D gene uncertain. The CDR3 is 16 amino acids. Trimming pared 1 base from V and 0 bases from J, leaving 6 bases between. Germline V lookup: CDR1 KGHDR, CDR2 SFDVKD. CDR3 sequence reads: CATSDFQVSGANVLTF. In nucleotides, the CDR3 is TGTGCCACCAGTGATTTTCAGGTCTCTGGGGCCAACGTCCTGACTTTC.

This clonotype was counted between two and nine times. The rearrangement links TRBV4-1 to TRBJ2-1; D uncertain. The germline CDR1 and CDR2 sequences are MGHRA and YSYEKL. CDR3 length: 15 residues. The V gene lost 5 bases and the J gene lost 6 bases, with 17 bases spanning the gap. For the CDR3, the DNA is TGCGCCAGCAGCAGGGAAGGCGGCCTTCTCAATGAGCAGTTCTTC. Amino acid sequence: CASSREGGLLNEQFF.

This clonotype was counted between two and nine times. The chain recombines TRBV2 with TRBJ2-7; 7 bases align to TRBD1. Germline-derived CDR1 and CDR2 are SNHLY and FYNNEI. V lost 9 bases to trimming and J lost 0 bases; unmatched junction nucleotides: 8. There are 14 residues in the CDR3. CDR3 amino acids: CASYRGGSSYEQYF. CDR3 nucleotide sequence: TGTGCCAGTTACAGGGGTGGTAGCTCCTACGAGCAGTACTTC.

This clonotype was counted between two and nine times. This chain joins TRBV27 and TRBJ1-4, with D uncertain. In germline, CDR1 is MNHEY, CDR2 SMNVEV (reference sequence). The CDR3 is 13 residues long. Trimming took 9 bases from V and 3 from J, leaving 11 bases between them. The CDR3 spells CASSKRPNEKLFF. CDR3 nucleotide sequence: TGTGCCAGTTCAAAGAGACCTAATGAAAAACTGTTTTTT.

V and J are TRBV10-3 and TRBJ2-7; 7 bases align to TRBD2. The CDR3 has 13 amino acids. The germline gives CDR1 ENHRY, CDR2 SYGVKD. V shed 10 bases and J 1 base; nucleotides not matched to a gene: 7. As DNA, the CDR3 is TGTGCCACCTCTCGGGAGGCGTCCTACGAGCAGTACTTC. It encodes CATSREASYEQYF.

This chain connects TRBV12-3 or TRBV12-4 to TRBJ2-5; the D gene is possibly TRBD2 (5 bases). Trimming stripped 4 bases from V and 5 bases from J, with 11 bases between. The CDR3 covers 13 residues. The CDR3 loop reads CASSSFGVETQYF. DNA for the CDR3: TGTGCCAGCAGTTCCTTCGGGGTGGAGACCCAGTACTTC.